Following are 4 T cell receptor beta chains from one sample sequenced in a study of tumor T cells in aggressive B-cell lymphoma. Only in-frame clones appear in the TCRdb table, and some are missing; sequencing was by immunoSEQ multiplex PCR. The repertoire holds about 3,500 clones, approximately 94% seen once, with approximately 2% in the top ten. The specimen sequenced was tumor tissue. All receptors come from an adult with diffuse large B cell lymphoma.

The chain uses TRBV6-5 and TRBJ1-1; D gene unclear. The CDR3 consists of 15 residues. Germline values: CDR1 MNHEY, CDR2 SVGAGI. The V and J ends lost 0 bases and 0 bases respectively, with 8 bases between them. CDR3 residues: CASSYSGAVNTEAFF. The CDR3 coding sequence is TGTGCCAGCAGTTACTCGGGAGCGGTGAACACTGAAGCTTTCTTT.

With respect to this clone: At one boundary the junction diverges from the germline segment, which might be a read error. The gene calls are TRBV6-1 and TRBJ1-5, with D possibly matching TRBD1 (6 bases). Germline CDR1 and CDR2: MNHNS and SASEGT. This CDR3 comprises 16 residues. CDR3 sequence reads: CASSDNRARDNQLQHF. As DNA, the CDR3 is TGTGCCAGCAGTGACAACAGGGCTCGGGACAATCAGCTCCAGCATTTT.

The gene calls are TRBV11-2 and TRBJ2-1; D perhaps matches TRBD2 (6 bases). The CDR3 contains 16 residues. CDR1 SGHAT and CDR2 FQNNGV come from the germline V gene. The V and J ends lost 1 base and 4 bases respectively, with 14 bases between them. The CDR3 DNA reads TGTGCCAGCAGCTTAGGGAGACTAGACGGGTACAATGAGCAGTTCTTC. It specifies CASSLGRLDGYNEQFF.

The V and J genes are TRBV27 and TRBJ1-4; 9 bases line up with TRBD1. There are 15 residues in the CDR3. V shed 2 bases and J 8 bases; nucleotides not matched to a gene: 6. CDR1 and CDR2 (germline): MNHEY, SMNVEV (reference sequence). CDR3 nucleotide sequence: TGTGCCAGCAGTTTAGCCGGGACAGGGAGCGAAAAACTGTTTTTT. Translated: CASSLAGTGSEKLFF.